One T cell receptor beta chain is described in this entry. Its antigen is not known. These data belong to a study of blood T cells in healthy people across ages. After removal of 7 bases from V and 8 bases from J, the junction contained 13 bases not matched to a gene. From germline, CDR1 is DFQATT and CDR2 SNEGSKA (reference sequence). This CDR3 has 13 amino acids. The study, taken as a whole, reports: Greater diversity and more naive CD4+ cells were seen in long-lived donors than in aged donors.

The second PCR ran roughly 6 to 12 cycles with a sample-barcoded 5' primer and J-beta primers. TCRdb re-analysed the 5' RACE reads in MiXCR, keeping a single row per CDR3 protein. This table holds around 2 million distinct CDR3 sequences, about two fifths found once. Sequenced sample: blood. This TCR was sampled from a human donor in good health. This rearrangement joins TRBV20-1 to TRBJ1-2; 7 bases fit TRBD1. For the CDR3, the DNA is TGCAGTGGACAAACCAGGGGGGCGAGCGGCTACACCTTC. As protein: CSGQTRGASGYTF.